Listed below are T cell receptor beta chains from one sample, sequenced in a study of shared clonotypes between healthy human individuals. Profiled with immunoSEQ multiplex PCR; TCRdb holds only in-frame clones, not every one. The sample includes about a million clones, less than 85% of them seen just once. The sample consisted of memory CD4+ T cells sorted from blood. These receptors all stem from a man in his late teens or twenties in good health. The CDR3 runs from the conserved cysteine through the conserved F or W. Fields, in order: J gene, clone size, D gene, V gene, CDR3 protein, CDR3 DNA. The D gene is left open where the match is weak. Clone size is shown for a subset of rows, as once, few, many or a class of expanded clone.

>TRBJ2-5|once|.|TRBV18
CASSPPSHIKEETQYF
TGTGCCAGCTCACCACCTTCCCACATTAAGGAAGAGACCCAGTACTTC
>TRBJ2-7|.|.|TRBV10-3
CAISVGGNEQYF
TGTGCCATCAGTGTTGGGGGCAACGAGCAGTACTTC
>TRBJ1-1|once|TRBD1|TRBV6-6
CASSYSSDRGRTEAFF
TGTGCCAGCAGTTACTCCTCGGACAGGGGGCGGACTGAAGCTTTCTTT
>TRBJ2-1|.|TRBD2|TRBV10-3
CAISWSSGGDNEQFF
TGTGCCATCAGTTGGAGTAGCGGGGGTGACAATGAGCAGTTCTTC
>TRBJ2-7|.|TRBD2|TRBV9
CASSRSGGLYEQYF
TGTGCCAGCAGCCGAAGCGGGGGACTCTACGAGCAGTACTTC
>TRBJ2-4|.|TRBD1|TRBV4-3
CASSQVGQPKNIQYF
TGCGCCAGCAGCCAAGTGGGACAGCCCAAAAACATTCAGTACTTC
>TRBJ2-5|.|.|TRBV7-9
CASSFGVSPQETQYF
TGTGCCAGCAGCTTTGGCGTTAGCCCTCAAGAGACCCAGTACTTC
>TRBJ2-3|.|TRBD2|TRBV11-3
CASSPGTSGAADTQYF
TGTGCCAGCAGCCCCGGGACTAGCGGGGCGGCAGATACGCAGTATTTT
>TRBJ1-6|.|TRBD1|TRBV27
CASRAWTGGDSPLHF
TGTGCCAGCCGAGCCTGGACAGGGGGCGATTCACCCCTCCACTTT
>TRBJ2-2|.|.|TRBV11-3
CASSSFSFGDTGELFF
TGTGCCAGCAGCTCCTTTTCGTTTGGGGACACCGGGGAGCTGTTTTTT
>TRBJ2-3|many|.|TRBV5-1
CASSLAFATDTQYF
TGCGCCAGCAGCTTGGCGTTTGCCACAGATACGCAGTATTTT
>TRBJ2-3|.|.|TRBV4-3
CASSQVGGSTDTQYF
TGCGCCAGCAGCCAAGTAGGCGGGAGCACAGATACGCAGTATTTT
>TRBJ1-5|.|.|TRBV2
CASSESTGDNQPQHF
TGTGCCAGCAGTGAGTCAACGGGAGATAATCAGCCCCAGCATTTT
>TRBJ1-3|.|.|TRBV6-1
CASSASRYSGNTIYF
TGTGCCAGCAGTGCGTCAAGGTACTCTGGAAACACCATATATTTT
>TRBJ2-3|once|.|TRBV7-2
CASSFTESDTQYF
TGTGCCAGCAGTTTTACTGAATCGGATACGCAGTATTTT
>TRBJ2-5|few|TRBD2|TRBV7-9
CASLLAGVMETQYF
TGTGCCAGCCTACTAGCGGGAGTGATGGAGACCCAGTACTTC
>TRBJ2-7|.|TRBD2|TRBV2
CATQRDYSYEQYF
TGTGCCACTCAGAGGGACTACTCCTACGAGCAGTACTTC
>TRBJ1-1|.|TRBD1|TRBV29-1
CSVGGQVNTEAFF
TGCAGCGTGGGGGGACAGGTGAACACTGAAGCTTTCTTT
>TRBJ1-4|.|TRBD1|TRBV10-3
CAIAQGANEKLFF
TGTGCCATAGCACAGGGGGCTAATGAAAAACTGTTTTTT
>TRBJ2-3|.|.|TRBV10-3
CAISGPGLPTDTQYF
TGTGCCATCAGTGGACCGGGACTGCCCACAGATACGCAGTATTTT
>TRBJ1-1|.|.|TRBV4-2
CASHNDKNTEAFF
TGTGCCAGCCATAATGATAAGAACACTGAAGCTTTCTTT
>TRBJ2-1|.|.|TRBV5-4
CASSPALALAGSNEQFF
TGTGCCAGCAGCCCTGCCCTCGCGCTGGCTGGGTCCAATGAGCAGTTCTTC
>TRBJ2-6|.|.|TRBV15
CATSRDRASGANVLTF
TGTGCCACCAGCAGAGACCGGGCCTCTGGGGCCAACGTCCTGACTTTC
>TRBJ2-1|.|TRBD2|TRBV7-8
CASTLGVAGGSNEQFF
TGTGCCAGCACCCTAGGGGTAGCGGGGGGATCTAATGAGCAGTTCTTC
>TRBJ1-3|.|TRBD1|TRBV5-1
CASSLEGWATGNSGNTIYF
TGCGCCAGCAGCTTGGAGGGTTGGGCGACAGGGAACTCTGGAAACACCATATATTTT
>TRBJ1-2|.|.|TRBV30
CAWSAGSNYGYTF
TGTGCCTGGAGTGCGGGCTCAAACTATGGCTACACCTTC
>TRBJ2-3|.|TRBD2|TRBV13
CASSSSGRSTDTQYF
TGTGCCAGCAGCTCAAGCGGGAGGAGCACAGATACGCAGTATTTT
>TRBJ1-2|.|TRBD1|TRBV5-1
CASSESGQALLNYGYTF
TGCGCCAGCAGCGAGTCGGGACAGGCCCTTTTAAACTATGGCTACACCTTC
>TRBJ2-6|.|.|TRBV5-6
CASSPSGRGANVLTF
TGTGCCAGCAGCCCGTCGGGCCGTGGGGCCAACGTCCTGACTTTC
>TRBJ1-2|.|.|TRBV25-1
CASSEQGLKGYTF
TGTGCCAGCAGTGAACAGGGTCTAAAGGGCTACACCTTC
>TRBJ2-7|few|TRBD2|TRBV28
CASSSASGVSSYEQYF
TGTGCCAGCAGTTCTGCTAGCGGGGTTTCCTCCTACGAGCAGTACTTC
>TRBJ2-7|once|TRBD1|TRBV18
CASSKTGHEQYF
TGTGCCAGCTCTAAGACAGGGCACGAGCAGTACTTC
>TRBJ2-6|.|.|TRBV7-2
CASSLASGSSGANVLTF
TGTGCCAGCAGCTTAGCTAGCGGAAGCTCTGGGGCCAACGTCCTGACTTTC
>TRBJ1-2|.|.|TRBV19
CASKGITNYGYTF
TGTGCCAGTAAGGGGATTACTAACTATGGCTACACCTTC
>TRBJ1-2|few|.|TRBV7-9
CASSPEWPGDGYTF
TGTGCCAGCAGCCCGGAATGGCCAGGGGATGGCTACACCTTC
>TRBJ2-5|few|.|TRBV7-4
CASSSARQERRTQYF
TGTGCCAGCAGCTCCGCACGCCAAGAAAGAAGGACCCAGTACTTC
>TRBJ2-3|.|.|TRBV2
CASSQKGTSIGTDTQYF
TGTGCCAGCAGCCAAAAGGGAACTAGCATCGGCACAGATACGCAGTATTTT
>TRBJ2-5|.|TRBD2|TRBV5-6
CASSLGLAGTQETQYF
TGTGCCAGCAGCTTGGGACTAGCGGGAACACAAGAGACCCAGTACTTC
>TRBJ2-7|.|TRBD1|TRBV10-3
CAVKRDRDEQYF
TGTGCCGTAAAAAGGGACAGGGACGAGCAGTACTTC
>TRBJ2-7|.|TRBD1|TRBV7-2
CASSLDRTGNSYEQYF
TGTGCCAGCAGCTTAGATCGGACAGGGAATTCCTACGAGCAGTACTTC
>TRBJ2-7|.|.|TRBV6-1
CASRPGSQGEQYF
TGTGCCAGCAGGCCGGGGTCCCAGGGGGAGCAGTACTTC
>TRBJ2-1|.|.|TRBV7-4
CASSFYNEQFF
TGTGCCAGCAGCTTTTACAATGAGCAGTTCTTC
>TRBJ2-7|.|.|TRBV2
CASRTGPYEQYF
TGTGCCAGCAGAACCGGCCCCTACGAGCAGTACTTC
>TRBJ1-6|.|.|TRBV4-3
CASSQEYLSSSPLHF
TGCGCCAGCAGCCAAGAGTACCTCTCGAGTTCACCCCTCCACTTT
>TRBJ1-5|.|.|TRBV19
CASRWAGEVSNQPQHF
TGTGCCAGTAGGTGGGCAGGGGAGGTAAGCAATCAGCCCCAGCATTTT
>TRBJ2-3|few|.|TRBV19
CASNGKGYTDTQYF
TGTGCCAGTAATGGGAAGGGATACACAGATACGCAGTATTTT
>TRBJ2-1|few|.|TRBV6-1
CASSEIKGQFF
TGTGCCAGCAGTGAAATCAAGGGGCAGTTCTTC
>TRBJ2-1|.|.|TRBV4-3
CASSPEKSSYNEQFF
TGCGCCAGCAGCCCAGAGAAAAGCTCCTACAATGAGCAGTTCTTC
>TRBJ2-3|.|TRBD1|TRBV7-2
CASSWQGTASTDTQYF
TGTGCCAGCAGCTGGCAAGGGACAGCTAGCACAGATACGCAGTATTTT
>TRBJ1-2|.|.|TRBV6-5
CASSKGDGYTF
TGTGCCAGCAGTAAGGGTGATGGCTACACCTTC
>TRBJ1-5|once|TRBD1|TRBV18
CASSPTSGGVNSGQPQHF
TGTGCCAGCTCGCCAACTTCAGGGGGCGTAAATTCCGGTCAGCCCCAGCATTTT
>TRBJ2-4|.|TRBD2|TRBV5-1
CASSDRTSGGAKNIQYF
TGCGCCAGCAGCGATCGGACTAGCGGGGGAGCCAAAAACATTCAGTACTTC
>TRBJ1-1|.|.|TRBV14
CASSQSLGVAFF
TGTGCCAGCAGCCAATCTCTAGGGGTAGCTTTCTTT
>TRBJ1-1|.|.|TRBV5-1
CASSSALGGMNTEAFF
TGCGCCAGCAGCTCTGCTTTGGGGGGCATGAACACTGAAGCTTTCTTT
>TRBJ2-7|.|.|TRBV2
CASSERGGSYEQYF
TGTGCCAGCAGTGAAAGGGGGGGCTCCTACGAGCAGTACTTC
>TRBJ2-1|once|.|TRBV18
CASSPPVGSEQFF
TGTGCCAGCTCACCACCGGTCGGATCTGAGCAGTTCTTC